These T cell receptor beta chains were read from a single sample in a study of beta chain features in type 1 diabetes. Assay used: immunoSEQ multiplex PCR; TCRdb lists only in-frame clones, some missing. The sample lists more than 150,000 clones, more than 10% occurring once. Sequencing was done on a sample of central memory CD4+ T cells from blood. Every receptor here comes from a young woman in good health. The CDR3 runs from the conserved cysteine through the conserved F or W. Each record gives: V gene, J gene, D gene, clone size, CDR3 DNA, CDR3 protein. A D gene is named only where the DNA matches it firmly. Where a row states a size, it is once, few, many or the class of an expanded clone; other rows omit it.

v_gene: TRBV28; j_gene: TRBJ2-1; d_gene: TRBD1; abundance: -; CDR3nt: TGTGCCACCCAGGGCCGGGACAGGGGGTTCGATGAGCAGTTCTTC; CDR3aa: CATQGRDRGFDEQFF
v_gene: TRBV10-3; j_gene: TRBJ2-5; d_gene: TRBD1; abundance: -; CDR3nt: TGTGCCATCAGTGAGTCTGCGACAGGGGGTGGAGAGACCCAGTACTTC; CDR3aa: CAISESATGGGETQYF
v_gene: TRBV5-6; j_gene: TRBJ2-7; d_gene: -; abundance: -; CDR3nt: TGTGCCAGCAGTTATACCCGCGGAGCATTCTACTTC; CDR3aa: CASSYTRGAFYF
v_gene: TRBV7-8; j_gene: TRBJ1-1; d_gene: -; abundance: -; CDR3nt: TGTGCCAGCAGCTTAGAGCGAGCGAACACTGAAGCTTTCTTT; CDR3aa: CASSLERANTEAFF
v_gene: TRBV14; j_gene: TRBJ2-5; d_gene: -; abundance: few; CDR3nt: TGTGCCAGCAGACGCGCCGGGGAAGAGACCCAGTACTTC; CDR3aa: CASRRAGEETQYF
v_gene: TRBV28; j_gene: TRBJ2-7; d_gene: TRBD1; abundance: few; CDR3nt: TGTGCCAGCAGTTCGACAGGGCTACGCTCCTACGAGCAGTACTTC; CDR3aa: CASSSTGLRSYEQYF
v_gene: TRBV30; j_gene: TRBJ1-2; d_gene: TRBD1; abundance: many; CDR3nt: TGTGCCTGGTACCGGGACAGGGCTAACCCTAACTATGGCTACACCTTC; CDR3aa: CAWYRDRANPNYGYTF
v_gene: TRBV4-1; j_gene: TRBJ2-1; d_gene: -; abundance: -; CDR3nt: TGCGCCAGCAGCCGGCCAGCGGGCGCCTACAATGAGCAGTTCTTC; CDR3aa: CASSRPAGAYNEQFF
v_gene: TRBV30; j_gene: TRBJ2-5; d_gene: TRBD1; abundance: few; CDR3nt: TGTGCGTGGACAGGAAAGTTCGAGACCCAGTACTTC; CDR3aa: CAWTGKFETQYF
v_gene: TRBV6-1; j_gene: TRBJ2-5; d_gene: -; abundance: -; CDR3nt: TGTGCCAGCACCGACCCGGGGGGCGCCCCCGAGACCCAGTACTTC; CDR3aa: CASTDPGGAPETQYF
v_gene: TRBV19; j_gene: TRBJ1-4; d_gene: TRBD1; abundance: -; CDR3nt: TGTGCCGTTCAGGGGACAGCTAATGAAAAACTGTTTTTT; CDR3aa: CAVQGTANEKLFF
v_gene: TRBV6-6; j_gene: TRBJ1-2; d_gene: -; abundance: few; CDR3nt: TGTGCCAGTAGGGGGTCGTACGGCTACACCTTC; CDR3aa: CASRGSYGYTF
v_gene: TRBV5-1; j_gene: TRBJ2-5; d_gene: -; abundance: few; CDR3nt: TGCGCCAGCAGGAGAGACCAAGAGACCCAGTACTTC; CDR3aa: CASRRDQETQYF
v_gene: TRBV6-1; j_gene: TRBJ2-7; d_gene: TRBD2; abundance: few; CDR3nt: TGTGCCAGCAGGGCGGGGACTAGCGACTCCTACGAGCAGTACTTC; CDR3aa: CASRAGTSDSYEQYF
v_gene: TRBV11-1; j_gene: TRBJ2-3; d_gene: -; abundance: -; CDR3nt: TGTGCCAGCAGCCCCCGCGGAGATACGCAGTATTTT; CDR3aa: CASSPRGDTQYF
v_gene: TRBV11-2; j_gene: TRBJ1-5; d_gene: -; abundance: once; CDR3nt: TGTGCCAGCAGCTTATCCCAGAATCAGCCCCAGCATTTT; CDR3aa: CASSLSQNQPQHF
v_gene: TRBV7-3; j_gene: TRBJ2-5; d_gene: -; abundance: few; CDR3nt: TGTGCCAGCAGCTTAGGTGGGAGTCGGATAGAGACCCAGTACTTC; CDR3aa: CASSLGGSRIETQYF
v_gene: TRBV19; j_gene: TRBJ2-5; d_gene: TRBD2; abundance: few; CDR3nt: TGTGCCAGTAGTAAAGGGACTAGGCAAGAGACCCAGTACTTC; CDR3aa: CASSKGTRQETQYF
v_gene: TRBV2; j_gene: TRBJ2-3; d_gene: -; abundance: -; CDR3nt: TGTGCCAGCCCAACACTATCACGCACAGATACGCAGTATTTT; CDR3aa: CASPTLSRTDTQYF
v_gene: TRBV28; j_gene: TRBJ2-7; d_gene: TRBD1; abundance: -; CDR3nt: TGTGCCAGCAGGCTTTACGGGACAGGGAGCTCCTACGAGCAGTACTTC; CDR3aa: CASRLYGTGSSYEQYF
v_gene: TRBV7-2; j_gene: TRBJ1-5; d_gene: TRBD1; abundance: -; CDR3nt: TGTGCCAGCAGTCCCGGACAGGGCTATCAGCCCCAGCATTTT; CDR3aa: CASSPGQGYQPQHF
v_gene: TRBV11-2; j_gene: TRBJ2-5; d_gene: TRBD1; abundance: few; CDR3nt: TGTGCCAGCAGCGTCAGGACAGGGGTTATGGTGACCCAGTACTTC; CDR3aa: CASSVRTGVMVTQYF
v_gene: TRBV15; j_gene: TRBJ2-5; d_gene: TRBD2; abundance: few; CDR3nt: TGTGCCACCAGCAGAGATAGGAGCGGGAGTACGGAGACCCAGTACTTC; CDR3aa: CATSRDRSGSTETQYF
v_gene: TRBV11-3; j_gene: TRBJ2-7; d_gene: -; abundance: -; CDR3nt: TGTGCCAGCAGCTTAGCTGAGACTAGTCGACTTTACTACGAGCAGTACTTC; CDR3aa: CASSLAETSRLYYEQYF
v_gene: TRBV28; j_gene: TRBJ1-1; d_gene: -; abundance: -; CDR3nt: TGTGCCAGCGCGGAAGGAGTTTCCAACACTGAAGCTTTCTTT; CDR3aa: CASAEGVSNTEAFF
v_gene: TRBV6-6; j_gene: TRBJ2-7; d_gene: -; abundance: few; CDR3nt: TGTGCCAGCAGTTACGTCTGGCCCTACGAGCAGTACTTC; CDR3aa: CASSYVWPYEQYF
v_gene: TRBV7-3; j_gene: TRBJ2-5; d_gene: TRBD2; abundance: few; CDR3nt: TGTGCCAGCAGCTTAAAGGCTCGGACTAGCGGGGTCCAAGAGACCCAGTACTTC; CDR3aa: CASSLKARTSGVQETQYF
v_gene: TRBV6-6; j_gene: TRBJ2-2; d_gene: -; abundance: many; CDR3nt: TGTGCCAGCAGTTACGATAGCAGGAACACCGGGGAGCTGTTTTTT; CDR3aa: CASSYDSRNTGELFF
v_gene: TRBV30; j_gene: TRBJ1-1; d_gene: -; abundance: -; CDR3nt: TGTGCCTGGAGTCACAGGAACACTGAAGCTTTCTTT; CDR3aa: CAWSHRNTEAFF
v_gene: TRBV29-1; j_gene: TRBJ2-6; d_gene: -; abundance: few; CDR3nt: TGCAGCGTTGAAGACAACACAGTCTCTGGGGCCAACGTCCTGACTTTC; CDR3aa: CSVEDNTVSGANVLTF
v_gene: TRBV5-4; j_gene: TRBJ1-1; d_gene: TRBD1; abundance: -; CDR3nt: TGTGCCAGCAGCGAGGGGACAGCCCGTGCGGCTGAAGCTTTCTTT; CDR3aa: CASSEGTARAAEAFF
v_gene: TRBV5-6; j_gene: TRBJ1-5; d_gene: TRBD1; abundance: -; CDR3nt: TGTGCCAGCAGCTTGCTACAGGGGACTAGCAATCAGCCCCAGCATTTT; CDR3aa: CASSLLQGTSNQPQHF
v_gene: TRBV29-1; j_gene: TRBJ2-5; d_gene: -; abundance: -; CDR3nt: TGCAGCGTTGCGCCCGGGAGAATACGAGAGACCCAGTACTTC; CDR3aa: CSVAPGRIRETQYF
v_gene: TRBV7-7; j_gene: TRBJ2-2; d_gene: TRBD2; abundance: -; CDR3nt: TGTGCCAGCAGCTTTAGCGGGAGTGGGACCGGGGAGCTGTTTTTT; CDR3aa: CASSFSGSGTGELFF
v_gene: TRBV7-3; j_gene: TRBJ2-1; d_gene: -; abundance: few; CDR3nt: TGTGCCAGCAGCTTATGGAGGGACGATGAGCAGTTCTTC; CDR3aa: CASSLWRDDEQFF
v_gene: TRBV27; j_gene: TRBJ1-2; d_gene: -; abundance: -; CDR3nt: TGTGCCAGCAGTCCTTGGGACACTAACTATGGCTACACCTTC; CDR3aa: CASSPWDTNYGYTF
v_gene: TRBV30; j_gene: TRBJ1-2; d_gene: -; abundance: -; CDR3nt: TGTGCCTGGAGTGTGGCTGGTGGCTACACCTTC; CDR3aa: CAWSVAGGYTF
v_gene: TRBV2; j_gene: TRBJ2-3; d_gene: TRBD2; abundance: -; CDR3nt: TGTGCCAGCAGTGAATTCGGGGGGAGCACAGATACGCAGTATTTT; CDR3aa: CASSEFGGSTDTQYF
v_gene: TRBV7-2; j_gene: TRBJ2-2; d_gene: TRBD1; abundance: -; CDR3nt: TGTGCCAGCAGCGGAACAGGGGGCGGCACCGGGGAGCTGTTTTTT; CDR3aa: CASSGTGGGTGELFF
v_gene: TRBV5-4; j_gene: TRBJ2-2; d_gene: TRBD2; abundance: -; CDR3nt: TGTGCCAGCAGCCAAGACCAAGCGGGAGTAAACACCGGGGAGCTGTTTTTT; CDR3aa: CASSQDQAGVNTGELFF
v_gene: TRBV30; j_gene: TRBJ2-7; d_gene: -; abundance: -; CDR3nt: TGTGCCTGGAGTAACAGGGACGCGCAGTACTTC; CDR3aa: CAWSNRDAQYF
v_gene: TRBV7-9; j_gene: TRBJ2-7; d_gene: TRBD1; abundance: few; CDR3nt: TGTGCCAGCAGCGGCAGGGACAGGACCCCCCGATCCGAGCAGTACTTC; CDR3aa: CASSGRDRTPRSEQYF
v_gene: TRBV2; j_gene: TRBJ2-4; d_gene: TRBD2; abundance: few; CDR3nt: TGTGCCAGCAGCACCCAAGCGGGAGGAGGCCACATTCAGTACTTC; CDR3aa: CASSTQAGGGHIQYF
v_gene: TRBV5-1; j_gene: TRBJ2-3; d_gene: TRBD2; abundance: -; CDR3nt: TGCGCCAGCAGCCCACGACTAGCGGGTAGCACAGATACGCAGTATTTT; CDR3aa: CASSPRLAGSTDTQYF
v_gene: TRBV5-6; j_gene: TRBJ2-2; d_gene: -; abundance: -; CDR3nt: TGTGCCAGCAGCTTGCCTAGGCCCTCGAAGGGGTCCGGGGAGCTGTTTTTT; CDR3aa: CASSLPRPSKGSGELFF
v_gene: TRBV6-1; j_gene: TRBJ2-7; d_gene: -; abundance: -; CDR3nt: TGTGCCAGCAGGGAGACAGACTACGAGCAGTACTTC; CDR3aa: CASRETDYEQYF
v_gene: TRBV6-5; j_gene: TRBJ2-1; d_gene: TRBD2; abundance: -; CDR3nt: TGTGCCAGCGAATCTGGGAGGGATGAGCAGTTCTTC; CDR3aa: CASESGRDEQFF
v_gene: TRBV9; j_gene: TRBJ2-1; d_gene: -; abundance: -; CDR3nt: TGTGCCAGCAGCGAAGGGACTGCCGGATACAATGAGCAGTTCTTC; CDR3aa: CASSEGTAGYNEQFF
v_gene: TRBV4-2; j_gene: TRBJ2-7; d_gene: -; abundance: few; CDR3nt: TGTGCCAGCAGCCCTTTTTCGACAGAGAAATTCTACGAGCAGTACTTC; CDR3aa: CASSPFSTEKFYEQYF
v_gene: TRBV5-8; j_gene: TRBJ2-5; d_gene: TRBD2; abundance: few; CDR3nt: TGTGCCAGCAGCCAAGATGGTAGCGGGTACCAAGAGACCCAGTACTTC; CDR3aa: CASSQDGSGYQETQYF
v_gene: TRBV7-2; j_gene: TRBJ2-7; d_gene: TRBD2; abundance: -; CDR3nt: TGTGCCAGCAGCTCTCCGGCGGGAGTGTCCTACGAGCAGTACTTC; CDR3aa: CASSSPAGVSYEQYF
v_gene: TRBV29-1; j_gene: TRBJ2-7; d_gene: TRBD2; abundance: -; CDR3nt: TGCAGCGTTGAAGGGACTAGCGGGAGCTCCTACGAGCAGTACTTC; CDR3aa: CSVEGTSGSSYEQYF